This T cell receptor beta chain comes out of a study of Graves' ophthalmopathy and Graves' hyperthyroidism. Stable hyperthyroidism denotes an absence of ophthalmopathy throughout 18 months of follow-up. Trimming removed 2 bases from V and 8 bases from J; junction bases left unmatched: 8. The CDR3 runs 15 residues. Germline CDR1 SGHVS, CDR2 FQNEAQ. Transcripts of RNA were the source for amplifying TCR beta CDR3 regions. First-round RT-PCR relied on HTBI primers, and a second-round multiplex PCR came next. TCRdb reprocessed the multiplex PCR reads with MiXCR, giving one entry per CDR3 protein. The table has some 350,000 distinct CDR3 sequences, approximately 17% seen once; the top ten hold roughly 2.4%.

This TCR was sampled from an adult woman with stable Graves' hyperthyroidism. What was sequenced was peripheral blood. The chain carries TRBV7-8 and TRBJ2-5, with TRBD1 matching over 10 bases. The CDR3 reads CASSLFRDRGDTQYF. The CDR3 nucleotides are TGTGCCAGCAGCTTATTCCGGGACAGGGGAGATACCCAGTACTTC.